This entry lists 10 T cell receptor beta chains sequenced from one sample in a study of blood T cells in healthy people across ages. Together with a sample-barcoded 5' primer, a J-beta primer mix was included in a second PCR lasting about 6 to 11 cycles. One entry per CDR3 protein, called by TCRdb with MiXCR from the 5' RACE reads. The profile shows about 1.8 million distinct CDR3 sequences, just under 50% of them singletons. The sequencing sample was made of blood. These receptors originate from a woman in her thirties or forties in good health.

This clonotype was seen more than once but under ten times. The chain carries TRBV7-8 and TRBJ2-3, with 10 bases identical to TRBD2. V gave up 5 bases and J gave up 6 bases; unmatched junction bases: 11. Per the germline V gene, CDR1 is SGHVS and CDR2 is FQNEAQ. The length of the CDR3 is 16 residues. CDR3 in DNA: TGTGCCAGCAGCCTCCGGGGACTAGCGCCCACCGATACGCAGTATTTT. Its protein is CASSLRGLAPTDTQYF.

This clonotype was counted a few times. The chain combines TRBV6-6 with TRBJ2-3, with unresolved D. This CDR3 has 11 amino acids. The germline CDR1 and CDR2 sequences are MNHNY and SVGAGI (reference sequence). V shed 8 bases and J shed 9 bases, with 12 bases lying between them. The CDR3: CASWVQRTQYF. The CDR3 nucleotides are TGTGCCAGCTGGGTGCAGAGGACGCAGTATTTT.

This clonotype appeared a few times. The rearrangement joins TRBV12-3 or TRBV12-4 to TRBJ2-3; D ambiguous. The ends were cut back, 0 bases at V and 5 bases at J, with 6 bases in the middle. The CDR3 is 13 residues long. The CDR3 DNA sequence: TGTGCCAGCAGTTTAGCGAAGGGAGATACGCAGTATTTT. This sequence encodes CASSLAKGDTQYF.

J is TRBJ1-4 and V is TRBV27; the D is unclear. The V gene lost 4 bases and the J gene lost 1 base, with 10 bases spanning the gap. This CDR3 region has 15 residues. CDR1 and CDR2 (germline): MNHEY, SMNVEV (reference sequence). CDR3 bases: TGTGCCAGCAGTTCCCAAGCCCGAACTAATGAAAAACTGTTTTTT. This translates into CASSSQARTNEKLFF.

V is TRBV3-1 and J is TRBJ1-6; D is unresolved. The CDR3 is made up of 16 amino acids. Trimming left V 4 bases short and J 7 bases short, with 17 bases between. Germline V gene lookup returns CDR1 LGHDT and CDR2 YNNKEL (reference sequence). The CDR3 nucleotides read TGTGCCAGCAGCCCTTACGAGAAGGGCATCAATTCACCCCTCCACTTT. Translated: CASSPYEKGINSPLHF.

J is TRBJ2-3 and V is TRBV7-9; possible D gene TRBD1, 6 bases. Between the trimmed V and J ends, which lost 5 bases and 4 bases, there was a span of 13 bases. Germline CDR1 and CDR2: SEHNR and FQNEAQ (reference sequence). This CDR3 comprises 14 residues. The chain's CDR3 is CASSARSGADTQYF. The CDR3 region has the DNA TGTGCCAGCAGCGCAAGATCAGGGGCAGATACGCAGTATTTT.

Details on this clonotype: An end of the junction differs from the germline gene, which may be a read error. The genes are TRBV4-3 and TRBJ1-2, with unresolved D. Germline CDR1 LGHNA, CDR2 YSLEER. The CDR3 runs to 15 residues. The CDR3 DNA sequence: TGCGCCAGCAGCCAAGATAGGGTAGGAACGAATGGGTACACCTTC. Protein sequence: CASSQDRVGTNGYTF.

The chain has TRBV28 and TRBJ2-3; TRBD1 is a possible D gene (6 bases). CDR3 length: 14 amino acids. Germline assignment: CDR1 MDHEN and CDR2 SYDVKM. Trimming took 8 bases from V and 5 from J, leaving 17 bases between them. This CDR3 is CASGGTGPRDTQYF. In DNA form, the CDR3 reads TGTGCCAGCGGGGGCACAGGACCAAGAGATACGCAGTATTTT.

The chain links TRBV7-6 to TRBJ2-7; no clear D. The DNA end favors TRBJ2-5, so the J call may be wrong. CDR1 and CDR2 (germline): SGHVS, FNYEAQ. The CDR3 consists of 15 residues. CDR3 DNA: TGTGCCAGCAGCTTGGACCTCCAAAGGGCGCAGACCCAGTACTTC. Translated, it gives CASSLDLQRAQTQYF.

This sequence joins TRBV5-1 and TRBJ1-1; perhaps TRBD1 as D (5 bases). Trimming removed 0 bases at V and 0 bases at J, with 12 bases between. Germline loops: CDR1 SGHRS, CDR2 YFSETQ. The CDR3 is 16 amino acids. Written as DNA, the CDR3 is TGCGCCAGCAGCTTGGTGGCAGGGTCCATGAACACTGAAGCTTTCTTT. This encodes CASSLVAGSMNTEAFF. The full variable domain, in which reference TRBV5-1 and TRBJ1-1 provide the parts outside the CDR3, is KAGVTQTPRYLIKTRGQQVTLSCSPISGHRSVSWYQQTPGQGLQFLFEYFSETQRNKGNFPGRFSGRQFSNSRSEMNVSTLELGDSALYLCASSLVAGSMNTEAFFGQGTRLTVV.